The subject of this entry is one T cell receptor (beta chain). The sample holds other DNA sequences that translate to the same CDR3. V was cut by 6 bases and J by 5 bases, with 22 bases left in between. Germline CDR1 is SGHTA and CDR2 is FQGNSA. The length of the CDR3 is 16 residues. Generated by immunoSEQ multiplex PCR, the TCRdb table keeps only in-frame clones and is missing some. This table has 220,000 or so clones, approximately 82% appearing once. The sample originates from a study of blood T cell repertoires in COVID-19. At the level of the study: The samples span acute and convalescent COVID-19 from the United States, Italy and Spain.

The TCR originated in a woman at least 80 years old with acute or convalescent COVID-19. Sequencing was performed on peripheral blood. This sequence joins TRBV7-2 and TRBJ2-5; weak D call: TRBD1 (7 bases). CDR3 DNA: TGTGCCAGCAGTCCGCGGGACAGCCTCGCGGGGGAGACCCAGTACTTC. This translates into CASSPRDSLAGETQYF.